This record looks at one T cell receptor beta chain sequence and its context. Its antigen is not known. The data belong to a study of cytomegalovirus exposure and HLA in healthy donors. General study points: Among the most significant clusters, several appeared linked to common viral pathogens in a later analysis.

The primer mix had 60 Vbeta and 13 Jbeta primers. Profiled with immunoSEQ multiplex PCR; TCRdb holds only in-frame clones, not every one. There are 140,000 to 150,000 clones in the sample; more than 60% occur only once, and approximately 1.8% lies in the top ten. This CDR3 spans 14 amino acids. Germline CDR1 is SGHRS and CDR2 is YFSETQ. V lost 4 bases and J lost 9, with 17 bases in between. The sequence was collected from a male donor in good health and CMV-seronegative. This rearrangement joins TRBV5-1 to TRBJ2-4; tentative D call: TRBD1 (6 bases). The material sequenced was PBMCs. The CDR3 sequence is CASSPDTGSSIQYF. The DNA for the CDR3 is TGCGCCAGCAGCCCTGATACAGGGTCTAGCATTCAGTACTTC.